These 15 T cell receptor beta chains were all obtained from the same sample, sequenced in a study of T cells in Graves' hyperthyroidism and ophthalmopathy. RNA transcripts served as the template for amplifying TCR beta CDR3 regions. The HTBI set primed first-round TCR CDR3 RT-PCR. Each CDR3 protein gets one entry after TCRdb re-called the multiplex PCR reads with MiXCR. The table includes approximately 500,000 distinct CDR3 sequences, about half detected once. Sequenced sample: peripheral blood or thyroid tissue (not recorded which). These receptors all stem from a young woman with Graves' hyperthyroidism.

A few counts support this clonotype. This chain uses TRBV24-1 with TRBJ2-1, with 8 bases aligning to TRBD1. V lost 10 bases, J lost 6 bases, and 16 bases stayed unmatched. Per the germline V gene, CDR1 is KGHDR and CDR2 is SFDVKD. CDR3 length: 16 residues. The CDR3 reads CATASSRTGSRNEQFF. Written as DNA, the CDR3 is TGTGCCACAGCGTCGTCCCGGACAGGGAGTCGCAATGAGCAGTTCTTC.

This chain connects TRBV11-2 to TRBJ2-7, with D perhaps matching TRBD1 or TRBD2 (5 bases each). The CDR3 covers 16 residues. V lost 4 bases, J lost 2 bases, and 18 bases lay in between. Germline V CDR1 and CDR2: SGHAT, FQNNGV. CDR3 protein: CASSSSQGDGTYEQYF. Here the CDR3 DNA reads TGTGCCAGCAGCTCCTCCCAAGGGGACGGTACCTACGAGCAGTACTTC. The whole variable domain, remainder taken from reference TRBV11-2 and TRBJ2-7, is EAGVAQSPRYKIIEKRQSVAFWCNPISGHATLYWYQQILGQGPKLLIQFQNNGVVDDSQLPKDRFSAERLKGVDSTLKIQPAKLEDSAVYLCASSSSQGDGTYEQYFGPGTRLTVT.

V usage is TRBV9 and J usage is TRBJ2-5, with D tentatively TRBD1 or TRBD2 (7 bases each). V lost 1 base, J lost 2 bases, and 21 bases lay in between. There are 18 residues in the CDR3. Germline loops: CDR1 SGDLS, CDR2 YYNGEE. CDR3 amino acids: CASSVMTSPGGGQETQYF. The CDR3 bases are TGTGCCAGCAGCGTAATGACTAGCCCAGGGGGGGGGCAAGAGACCCAGTACTTC.

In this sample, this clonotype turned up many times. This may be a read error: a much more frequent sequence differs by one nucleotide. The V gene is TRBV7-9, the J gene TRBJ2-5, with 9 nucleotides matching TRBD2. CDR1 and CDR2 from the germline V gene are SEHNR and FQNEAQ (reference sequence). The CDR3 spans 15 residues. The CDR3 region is CASSFPTSGQETRYF. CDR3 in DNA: TGTGCCAGCAGCTTCCCGACTAGCGGCCAAGAGACCCGGTACTTC.

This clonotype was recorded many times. The CDR3 reads CATSSGGNSYEQYF. CDR3 nucleotides: TGTGCCACTTCAAGTGGGGGAAATAGCTACGAGCAGTACTTC. The chain carries TRBV19 and TRBJ2-7; D may correspond to TRBD1 or TRBD2 (5 bases each). V gave up 10 bases and J gave up 3 bases, with 19 bases separating them. This CDR3 is built from 14 residues. Germline values: CDR1 LNHDA, CDR2 SQIVND (reference sequence).

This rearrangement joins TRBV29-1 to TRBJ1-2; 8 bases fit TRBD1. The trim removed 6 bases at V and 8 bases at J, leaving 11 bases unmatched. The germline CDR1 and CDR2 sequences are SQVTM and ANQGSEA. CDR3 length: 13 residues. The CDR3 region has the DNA TGCAGCGTGGGGGACGGACAGGGCGGCGGCTACACCTTC. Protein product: CSVGDGQGGGYTF.

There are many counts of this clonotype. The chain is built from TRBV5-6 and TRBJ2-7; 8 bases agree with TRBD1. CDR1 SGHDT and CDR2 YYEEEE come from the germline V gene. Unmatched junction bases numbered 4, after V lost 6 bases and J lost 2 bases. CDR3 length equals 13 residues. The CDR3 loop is CASTRDRPYEQYF. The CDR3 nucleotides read TGTGCCAGCACCCGGGACAGGCCCTACGAGCAGTACTTC.

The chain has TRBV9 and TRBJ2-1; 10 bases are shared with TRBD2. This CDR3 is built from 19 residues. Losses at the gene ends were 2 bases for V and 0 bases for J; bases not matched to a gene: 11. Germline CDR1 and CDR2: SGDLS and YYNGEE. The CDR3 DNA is TGTGCCAGCAGCGTCCGAGGGCTAGCGGGAGAGAGCTCCTACAATGAGCAGTTCTTC. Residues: CASSVRGLAGESSYNEQFF.

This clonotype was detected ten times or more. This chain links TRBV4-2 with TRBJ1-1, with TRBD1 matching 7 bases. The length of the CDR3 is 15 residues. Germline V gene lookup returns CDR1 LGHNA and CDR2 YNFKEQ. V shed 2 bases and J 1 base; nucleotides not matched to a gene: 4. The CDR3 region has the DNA TGTGCCAGCAGCCAAATGGGACAGAAGAACACTGAAGCTTTCTTT. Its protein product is CASSQMGQKNTEAFF.

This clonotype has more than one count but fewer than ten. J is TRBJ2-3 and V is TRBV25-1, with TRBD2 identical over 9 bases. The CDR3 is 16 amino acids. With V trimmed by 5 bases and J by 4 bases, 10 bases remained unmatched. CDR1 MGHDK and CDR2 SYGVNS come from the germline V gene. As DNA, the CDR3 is TGTGCCAGCAGTCGTTCTCGCGGGAGGGCCGCAGATACGCAGTATTTT. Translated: CASSRSRGRAADTQYF.

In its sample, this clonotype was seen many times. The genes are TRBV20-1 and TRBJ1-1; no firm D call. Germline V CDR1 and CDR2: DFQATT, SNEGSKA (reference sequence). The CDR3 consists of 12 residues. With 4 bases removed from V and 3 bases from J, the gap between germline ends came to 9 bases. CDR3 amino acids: CSATPEDTEAFF. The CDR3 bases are TGCAGTGCTACCCCCGAAGACACTGAAGCTTTCTTT.

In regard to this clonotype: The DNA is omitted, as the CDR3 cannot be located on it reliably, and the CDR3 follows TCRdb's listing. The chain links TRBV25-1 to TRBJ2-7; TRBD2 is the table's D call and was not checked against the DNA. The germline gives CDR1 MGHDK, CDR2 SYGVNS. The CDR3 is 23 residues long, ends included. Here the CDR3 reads CAGGPSGANVLTFGAGSSYEQYF.

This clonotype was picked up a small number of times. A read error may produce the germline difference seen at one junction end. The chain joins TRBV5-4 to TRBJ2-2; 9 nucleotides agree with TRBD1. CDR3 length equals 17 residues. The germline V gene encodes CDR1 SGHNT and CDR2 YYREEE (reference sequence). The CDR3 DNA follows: TGTGCCAGCAGCTTGGGAACAGGGGGCGCGAAAACCGGGGAGCTGTTTTTT. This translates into CASSLGTGGAKTGELFF.

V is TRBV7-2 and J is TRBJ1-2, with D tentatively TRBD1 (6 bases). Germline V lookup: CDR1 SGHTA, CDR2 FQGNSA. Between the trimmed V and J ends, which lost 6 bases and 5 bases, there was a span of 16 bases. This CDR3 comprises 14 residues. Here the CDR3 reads CASSPGQTTYGYTF. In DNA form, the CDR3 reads TGTGCCAGCAGTCCCGGACAGACAACGTATGGCTACACCTTC.

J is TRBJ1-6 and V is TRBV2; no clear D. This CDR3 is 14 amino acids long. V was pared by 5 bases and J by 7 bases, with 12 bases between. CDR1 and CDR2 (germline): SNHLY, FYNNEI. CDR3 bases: TGTGCCAGCAGTTCAGAGGACCTGAATTCACCCCTCCACTTT. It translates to CASSSEDLNSPLHF.